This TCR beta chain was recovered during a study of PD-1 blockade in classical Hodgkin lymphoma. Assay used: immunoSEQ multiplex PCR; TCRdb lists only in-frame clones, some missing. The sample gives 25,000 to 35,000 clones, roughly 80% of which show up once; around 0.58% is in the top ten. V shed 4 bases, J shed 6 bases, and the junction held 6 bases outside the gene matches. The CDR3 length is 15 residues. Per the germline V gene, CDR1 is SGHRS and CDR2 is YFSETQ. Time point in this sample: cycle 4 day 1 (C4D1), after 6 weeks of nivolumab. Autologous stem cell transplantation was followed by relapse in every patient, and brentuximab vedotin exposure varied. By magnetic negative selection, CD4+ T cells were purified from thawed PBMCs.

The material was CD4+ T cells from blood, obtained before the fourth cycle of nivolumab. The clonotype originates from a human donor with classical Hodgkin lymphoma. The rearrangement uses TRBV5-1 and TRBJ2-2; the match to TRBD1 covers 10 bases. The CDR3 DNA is TGCGCCAGCAGCACCACCGGGACAGGGGCCGGGGAGCTGTTTTTT. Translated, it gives CASSTTGTGAGELFF.